The 6 T cell receptor beta chains reported below all come from one sample, sequenced in a study of blood T cell repertoires in COVID-19. Sequencing was performed with immunoSEQ multiplex PCR; in TCRdb, only in-frame clones are kept and a portion is missing. The sample records 350,000 to 500,000 clones, approximately 90% being singletons. Sequencing input: PBMCs or T cells enriched from blood (not recorded which). The source is a woman younger than 35 who had been exposed to COVID-19.

CDR3 DNA: TGTGCCTGGAGCTATGCGGGGGGCGACACCGGGGAGCTGTTTTTT. Translating it yields CAWSYAGGDTGELFF. J is TRBJ2-2 and V is TRBV30; 8 nucleotides agree with TRBD2. V trimming: 3 bases; J trimming: 3 bases; junction bases outside the gene matches: 6. Germline CDR1 reads GTSNPN; CDR2 reads SVGIG (reference sequence). The CDR3 is 15 residues long.

The rearrangement uses TRBV13 and TRBJ1-4; unclear D gene. The length of the CDR3 is 16 residues. Germline assignment: CDR1 PRHDT and CDR2 FYEKMQ (reference sequence). V shed 0 bases and J shed 0 bases, with 8 bases lying between them. DNA for the CDR3: TGTGCCAGCAGCTTAGGCCTATCCGCAACTAATGAAAAACTGTTTTTT. Translation: CASSLGLSATNEKLFF.

The rearrangement joins TRBV11-2 to TRBJ2-7; 9 bases are shared with TRBD2. Looked up from germline, CDR1 is SGHAT and CDR2 is FQNNGV. The CDR3 spans 14 residues. J gave up 3 bases and V 3 bases, and 3 bases lay outside the gene matches. The CDR3 DNA is TGTGCCAGCAGCTTTCGGCGGGAGGGCTACGAGCAGTACTTC. It translates to CASSFRREGYEQYF.

This clone was recorded only once. V and J are TRBV7-9 and TRBJ1-4; maybe TRBD1 (6 bases). V lost 5 bases to trimming and J lost 8 bases, with 12 bases between them. Germline-derived CDR1 and CDR2 are SEHNR and FQNEAQ (reference sequence). There are 13 residues in the CDR3. Written as DNA, the CDR3 is TGTGCCAGCAGCCAACAGGGAGAGGAAAAACTGTTTTTT. This sequence encodes CASSQQGEEKLFF.

J is TRBJ1-2 and V is TRBV9; TRBD1 might be the D (6 bases). This CDR3 has 13 residues. Germline CDR1 and CDR2: SGDLS and YYNGEE. The V end lost 4 bases, the J end lost 8 bases, and 15 bases lay between the germline ends. CDR3 nucleotide sequence: TGTGCCAGCAGCCCGGCGGGGGGCGCGGGCTACACCTTC. Encoded protein: CASSPAGGAGYTF. Variable domain in full (rest from reference TRBV9 and TRBJ1-2): DSGVTQTPKHLITATGQRVTLRCSPRSGDLSVYWYQQSLDQGLQFLIQYYNGEERAKGNILERFSAQQFPDLHSELNLSSLELGDSALYFCASSPAGGAGYTFGSGTRLTVV.

This chain joins TRBV5-1 and TRBJ2-1; 10 nucleotides line up with TRBD2. This CDR3 contains 16 residues. The J segment lost 2 bases and the V segment lost 3 bases, leaving 5 bases of the junction unmatched. The V gene's germline CDR1 is SGHRS and CDR2 YFSETQ. The CDR3 region is CASSSGTSETYNEQFF. As DNA, the CDR3 is TGCGCCAGCAGCTCAGGGACTAGCGAGACCTACAATGAGCAGTTCTTC.